These 11 T cell receptor beta chains came from one sample sequenced in a study of T cells in women clearing cervical HPV infection. TCRdb's copy holds only in-frame clones and misses some; the assay was immunoSEQ multiplex PCR. The listing records nearly 35,000 clones. The sequenced sample consisted of blood buffy coat. The receptor set was obtained from a woman aged 18-70 years with a cervical HPV16 infection that either progressed to CIN3+ or cleared (not recorded which).

Of note for this clone: The CDR3 end falls 3 residues outside the read, so it is completed with the germline J gene. The chain recombines TRBV12-3 or TRBV12-4 with TRBJ2-7, with 9 positions matching TRBD1. V shed 6 bases and J 4 bases; nucleotides not matched to a gene: 4. This CDR3 spans 13 amino acids. CDR3 DNA (partial): TGTGCCAGCAGCCGGGACAGGGCGTACGAG. Encoded protein: CASSRDRAYE. The CDR3 in its entirety is CASSRDRAYEQYF.

Regarding this clone: Read data end 3 residues before the CDR3 end; the end is taken from the germline J gene. The chain employs TRBV7-9 and TRBJ2-2; possibly TRBD1 for D (5 bases). The CDR3 spans 14 residues. Germline lookup yields CDR1 SEHNR and CDR2 FQNEAQ (reference sequence). The sequenced part of the CDR3 DNA is TGTGCCAGCTCCTCCTGGGCTGGGGCCAACGTG. Protein sequence: CASSSWAGANV. The entire CDR3 protein reads CASSSWAGANVLFF.

Concerning this clone itself: Read coverage stops 3 residues before the CDR3 terminus; the germline J gene supplies the remainder. The V call is TRBV2, the J call TRBJ2-7, with D possibly being TRBD1 (5 bases). V lost 4 bases, J lost 2 bases, and 15 bases lay in between. Germline loops: CDR1 SNHLY, CDR2 FYNNEI. CDR3 size: 15 residues. CDR3 in amino acids: CASSVGASVPYEQYF. The part of the CDR3 DNA that was read is TGTGCCAGCAGTGTAGGGGCCTCCGTTCCCTACGAG. Combining the CDR3 with reference TRBV2 and TRBJ2-7 gives the whole variable domain EPEVTQTPSHQVTQMGQEVILRCVPISNHLYFYWYRQILGQKVEFLVSFYNNEISEKSEIFDDQFSVERPDGSNFTLKIRSTKLEDSAMYFCASSVGASVPYEQYFGPGTRLTVT.

About this clone: The sequenced fragment ends 3 residues before the CDR3 boundary, so the rest is inferred from the germline J gene. The chain is built from TRBV20-1 and TRBJ2-7, with TRBD2 identical over 9 bases. This CDR3 comprises 15 residues. The germline gives CDR1 DFQATT, CDR2 SNEGSKA (reference sequence). V lost 8 bases and J lost 2; bases outside the gene matches: 13. Incomplete CDR3 DNA: TGCAGTACCGTTCGCGGGGGGGTAATTCCCTACGAG. This codes for CSTVRGGVIPYE. The whole CDR3 reads CSTVRGGVIPYEQYF.

About this clone: The read terminates 3 residues before the CDR3 end, so the remaining end is supplied by the germline J gene. The gene calls are TRBV2 and TRBJ2-2; D is perhaps TRBD2 (6 bases). The CDR3 loop spans 14 amino acids. CDR1 is SNHLY and CDR2 is FYNNEI in the germline V gene. CDR3 DNA, as far as it was read: TGTGCCAGCAGTGAAAGCCGGGGGACTTCACCG. It is translated as CASSESRGTSP. The entire CDR3 sequence reads CASSESRGTSPLFF.

Regarding this clone: The CDR3 end is not reached by the read, which stops 3 residues before it; the germline J gene fills it in. This chain connects TRBV2 to TRBJ2-7; the D is unclear. The CDR3 runs to 15 residues. The ends were cut back, 0 bases at V and 3 bases at J, with 12 bases in the middle. Germline assignment: CDR1 SNHLY and CDR2 FYNNEI. The CDR3 sequence: CASSEALAGFYEQYF. The sequenced CDR3 bases are TGTGCCAGCAGTGAAGCGCTGGCAGGATTCTACGAG.

In regard to this clone: The missing CDR3 end, 3 residues past where the read stops, is filled in from the germline J gene. The V and J genes are TRBV2 and TRBJ2-3, with TRBD1 matching 7 bases. Germline values: CDR1 SNHLY, CDR2 FYNNEI. This CDR3 spans 14 amino acids. The CDR3 sequence: CASSEGTVPGTQYF. CDR3 DNA, as far as it was read: TGTGCCAGCAGTGAGGGGACAGTTCCAGGGACG.

The covered CDR3 bases are TGTGCCAGCAGTGAATACGCAGGCGACACAGATACG. Translation: CASSEYAGDTDT. The whole CDR3 region reads CASSEYAGDTDTQYF. This chain connects TRBV6-1 to TRBJ2-3, with D unclear. The observed sequence ends 3 residues before the CDR3 terminus, with the missing tail filled in from the germline J gene. Looked up from germline, CDR1 is MNHNS and CDR2 is SASEGT. This CDR3 is built from 15 residues. V was cut by 2 bases and J by 2 bases, with 11 bases left in between.

A remark on this clone: The CDR3 goes on 3 residues after the read ends, and that part is filled in from the germline J gene. This chain connects TRBV2 to TRBJ2-7; tentatively, D is TRBD1 (5 bases). CDR3 length: 12 amino acids. V lost 6 bases to trimming and J lost 3 bases, with 9 bases between them. Per germline, CDR1 SNHLY and CDR2 FYNNEI. CDR3 DNA (partial): TGTGCCAGCAGGGAAAGGGGCTACGAG. Its translation is CASRERGYE. The whole CDR3 protein reads CASRERGYEQYF.

To note about this clone: The read comes to an end 3 residues before the CDR3 does, leaving the germline J gene to fill in the end. V is TRBV13 and J is TRBJ2-3, with TRBD1 matching over 7 bases. Germline values: CDR1 PRHDT, CDR2 FYEKMQ (reference sequence). This CDR3 is built from 15 residues. With V trimmed by 3 bases and J by 5 bases, 8 bases remained unmatched. The covered CDR3 bases are TGTGCCAGCAGCTTGAGACAGGGCCGGGTAGATACG. It yields the protein CASSLRQGRVDT. The entire CDR3 protein reads CASSLRQGRVDTQYF.

CDR3 DNA (partial): TGTGCCAGCAGGTCGACGGGCTCTGGAAACACC. Its protein is CASRSTGSGNT. The full-length CDR3 reads as CASRSTGSGNTIYF. The chain is built from TRBV6-2 or TRBV6-3 and TRBJ1-3; D gene unclear. The DNA ends 3 residues before the CDR3 does, and the rest of the CDR3 is filled in from the germline J gene. This CDR3 comprises 14 residues. V lost 6 bases and J 0 bases, leaving 9 bases between the germline ends. The germline V gene has CDR1 MNHEY and CDR2 SVGEGT.